The sequence of this T cell receptor beta chain was determined in a study of patients and donors after allogeneic stem cell transplantation. TCRdb ran MiXCR on the RT-PCR reads and lists one entry per CDR3 protein. The table records about 960,000 distinct CDR3 sequences, about a sixth of them present only once. This sequence originates from a human donor who was either an allogeneic HSCT recipient or a stem cell or donor lymphocyte infusion donor (not recorded which). It is not recorded whose cells these are; they may come from a transplant donor. Sequencing was carried out using blood, either unsorted or a sorted T cell fraction (not recorded which).

CDR3: CASSLQTGTGDTGELFF. The DNA for the CDR3 is TGTGCCAGCAGCTTACAAACCGGGACAGGGGACACCGGGGAGCTGTTTTTT. The rearrangement uses TRBV11-3 and TRBJ2-2, with 10 bases that match TRBD1. Trimming took 2 bases from V and 3 from J; bases not matched to a gene: 6. The CDR3 sequence is 17 residues long. Germline V lookup: CDR1 SGHNT, CDR2 YENEEA.